This T cell receptor (beta chain) appears in the sequencing data of a study of CD8 T cells in cerebrospinal fluid in Alzheimer's disease. Regarding the study as a whole: Patients with mild cognitive impairment or Alzheimer's disease had a larger top CSF clone percentage than controls.

To note about this clonotype: Its target is unknown.

Profiling of CSF cells used 10X single-cell V(D)J plus 5' expression. TCRdb reprocessed the 10x single-cell sequencing reads and stores each CDR3 protein as one record, lacking DNA. In all, the sample yields 1,000 to 1,500 distinct CDR3 sequences. This receptor was taken from a human donor with Alzheimer's disease. Sequenced material: cerebrospinal fluid.

The CDR3 loop reads CASSQGGGRTEAFF. The V and J genes are TRBV6-2 or TRBV6-3 and TRBJ1-1; without DNA, the TCRdb call of TRBD1 cannot be checked. The germline V gene encodes CDR1 MNHEY and CDR2 SVGEGT. The CDR3 is 14 residues long.